These 23 T cell receptor beta chains originate from one sample sequenced in a study of OX40 agonist ivuxolimab in advanced cancers. Sequencing used immunoSEQ multiplex PCR; TCRdb keeps in-frame clones, though not all of them. Of approximately 46,000 clones listed, around 80% are singletons. The sequenced sample was CD4+ or CD8+ T cells sorted from blood, obtained in a trial of the OX40 agonist ivuxolimab. Receptor source: an adult with an advanced solid tumor such as melanoma, head and neck, liver or kidney cancer.

The sample holds one count of this clone. V is TRBV11-2 and J is TRBJ2-1, with D perhaps matching TRBD1 or TRBD2 (5 bases each). This CDR3 has 15 amino acids. V shed 5 bases and J shed 3 bases, with 14 bases lying between them. The germline V gene encodes CDR1 SGHAT and CDR2 FQNNGV. The DNA of the CDR3 is TGTGCCAGCAGCCCAAGGGACGGCATCTACAATGAGCAGTTCTTC. Translation: CASSPRDGIYNEQFF.

This sequence joins TRBV9 and TRBJ2-5; TRBD1 is a possible D gene (6 bases). Per germline, CDR1 SGDLS and CDR2 YYNGEE. V lost 3 bases, J lost 0 bases, and 18 bases lay in between. The CDR3 has 17 amino acids. This chain's CDR3 is CASSAQGFGVNQETQYF. The CDR3 DNA reads TGTGCCAGCAGCGCCCAGGGGTTCGGTGTGAACCAAGAGACCCAGTACTTC.

V is TRBV6-6 and J is TRBJ2-2; D is perhaps TRBD2 (5 bases). The CDR3 sequence is 14 residues long. Trimming pared 8 bases from V and 4 bases from J, leaving 14 bases between. The V gene's germline CDR1 is MNHNY and CDR2 SVGAGI (reference sequence). The CDR3 coding sequence is TGTGCCAGCTATGGGAGATCGGGCACCGGGGAGCTGTTTTTT. The encoded protein is CASYGRSGTGELFF.

The CDR3: CASSVTTGQGSSNQPQHF. CDR3 nucleotide sequence: TGTGCCAGCAGCGTAACAACAGGACAGGGATCTAGCAATCAGCCCCAGCATTTT. The rearrangement uses TRBV9 and TRBJ1-5; 8 bases match TRBD1. Germline CDR1 SGDLS, CDR2 YYNGEE. This CDR3 comprises 18 residues. Trimming removed 1 base from V and 0 bases from J; junction bases left unmatched: 9.

In its sample, this clone was seen a few times. The rearrangement links TRBV19 to TRBJ2-5; D not resolved. Germline V lookup: CDR1 LNHDA, CDR2 SQIVND (reference sequence). V gave up 4 bases and J gave up 3 bases, with 6 bases separating them. The CDR3 totals 12 residues. The CDR3 loop reads CASSRAEETQYF. The DNA for the CDR3 is TGTGCCAGTAGTAGGGCAGAAGAGACCCAGTACTTC.

The chain joins TRBV9 to TRBJ2-3, with D possibly called TRBD1 or TRBD2 (7 bases each). This CDR3 is built from 17 residues. Germline CDR1 is SGDLS and CDR2 is YYNGEE. Trimming stripped 6 bases from V and 2 bases from J, with 22 bases between. CDR3 protein: CASKGAPGGPLTDTQYF. In DNA form, the CDR3 reads TGTGCCAGCAAGGGGGCCCCGGGGGGACCCCTCACAGATACGCAGTATTTT.

V is TRBV9 and J is TRBJ1-5; 7 bases align to TRBD1. V lost 2 bases, J lost 2 bases, and 1 base stayed unmatched. This CDR3 spans 14 amino acids. Germline-derived CDR1 and CDR2 are SGDLS and YYNGEE. DNA for the CDR3: TGTGCCAGCAGCGTTGACAGGGGCAATCAGCCCCAGCATTTT. Translation: CASSVDRGNQPQHF.

The chain employs TRBV5-1 and TRBJ1-2; 9 bases align to TRBD1. The CDR3 sequence is 12 residues long. V was pared by 2 bases and J by 8 bases, with 1 base of the junction left unmatched. Looked up from germline, CDR1 is SGHRS and CDR2 is YFSETQ. CDR3 DNA sequence: TGCGCCAGCAGCTTCGGACAGGGGGGCTACACCTTC. Protein: CASSFGQGGYTF.

V usage is TRBV4-3 and J usage is TRBJ2-5, with TRBD1 identical over 11 bases. V gave up 1 base and J gave up 5 bases; unmatched junction bases: 3. Per germline, CDR1 LGHNA and CDR2 YSLEER. This CDR3 spans 15 amino acids. The CDR3 bases are TGCGCCAGCAGCCAAGGGACAGGGGGCATGGAGACCCAGTACTTC. Its translation: CASSQGTGGMETQYF.

This chain joins TRBV29-1 and TRBJ1-1; possibly TRBD1 for D (5 bases). CDR3 length: 12 amino acids. With 1 base removed from V and 8 bases from J, the gap between germline ends came to 11 bases. Germline CDR1 is SQVTM and CDR2 is ANQGSEA. The CDR3 DNA reads as TGCAGCGTTGAAGTTTGGGGGTGGGAAGCTTTCTTT. Protein product: CSVEVWGWEAFF. The full variable domain, completed using reference TRBV29-1 and TRBJ1-1, is SAVISQKPSRDICQRGTSLTIQCQVDSQVTMMFWYRQQPGQSLTLIATANQGSEATYESGFVIDKFPISRPNLTFSTLTVSNMSPEDSSIYLCSVEVWGWEAFFGQGTRLTVV.

This clone was observed a single time. This chain links TRBV19 with TRBJ1-2; D is perhaps TRBD1 (6 bases). This CDR3 spans 13 amino acids. The germline gives CDR1 LNHDA, CDR2 SQIVND (reference sequence). V dropped 10 bases and J dropped 8 bases, with 20 bases sitting between them. CDR3 DNA sequence: TGTGCCACACAGGGTGACTACATAATGGGCTACACCTTC. Protein: CATQGDYIMGYTF.

The J gene is TRBJ1-1, the V gene TRBV18; the D is unclear. Trimming took off 6 bases at V and 1 base at J, with 18 bases between the two ends. Germline loops: CDR1 KGHSH, CDR2 LQKENI. This CDR3 spans 16 amino acids. CDR3 nucleotide sequence: TGTGCCAGCTCCCTTGAGCCGAGCGGGGAGAACACTGAAGCTTTCTTT. It encodes CASSLEPSGENTEAFF.

This chain joins TRBV5-5 and TRBJ2-7, with D perhaps TRBD2 (6 bases). Germline V gene sequence: CDR1 SGHKS, CDR2 YYEKEE (reference sequence). The CDR3 is 15 amino acids. V dropped 1 base and J dropped 0 bases, with 11 bases sitting between them. In DNA, the CDR3 is TGTGCCAGCAGCTTGTATACGGGAGTCTCCTACGAGCAGTACTTC. Translation: CASSLYTGVSYEQYF. The whole variable domain, remainder taken from reference TRBV5-5 and TRBJ2-7, is DAGVTQSPTHLIKTRGQQVTLRCSPISGHKSVSWYQQVLGQGPQFIFQYYEKEERGRGNFPDRFSARQFPNYSSELNVNALLLGDSALYLCASSLYTGVSYEQYFGPGTRLTVT.

The CDR3 DNA sequence: TGTGCCAGCAGCTTCAGTACAGGGAACCAAGAGACCCAGTACTTC. Its protein product is CASSFSTGNQETQYF. V usage is TRBV11-3 and J usage is TRBJ2-5; D might be TRBD1 (6 bases). CDR3 length equals 15 residues. Trimming took off 3 bases at V and 0 bases at J, with 11 bases between the two ends. In germline, CDR1 is SGHNT, CDR2 YENEEA.

This clone was recorded only once. This chain uses TRBV7-2 with TRBJ2-7; unclear D gene. V lost 2 bases to trimming and J lost 1 base, with 3 bases between them. This CDR3 comprises 12 residues. The V gene's germline CDR1 is SGHTA and CDR2 FQGNSA. The chain's CDR3 is CASSLRSYEQYF. The CDR3 DNA follows: TGTGCCAGCAGCTTAAGGTCCTACGAGCAGTACTTC.

The V gene is TRBV7-2, the J gene TRBJ2-7; possibly TRBD2 for D (6 bases). Germline CDR1 is SGHTA and CDR2 is FQGNSA. CDR3 size: 12 residues. The V gene lost 3 bases and the J gene lost 9 bases, with 12 bases spanning the gap. Here the CDR3 reads CASSFTTSRQYF. As DNA, the CDR3 is TGTGCCAGCAGCTTCACGACTAGTAGGCAGTACTTC.

The CDR3: CASSPRTGRETEAFF. In DNA, the CDR3 is TGTGCCAGCAGCCCCCGGACAGGGAGGGAGACTGAAGCTTTCTTT. V is TRBV7-8 and J is TRBJ1-1, with 8 positions matching TRBD1. The J segment lost 5 bases and the V segment lost 5 bases, leaving 10 bases of the junction unmatched. Germline V gives CDR1 SGHVS, CDR2 FQNEAQ. This CDR3 contains 15 residues. Based on the CDR3 plus reference TRBV7-8 and TRBJ1-1, the full variable domain is GAGVSQSPRYKVAKRGQDVALRCDPISGHVSLFWYQQALGQGPEFLTYFQNEAQLDKSGLPSDRFFAERPEGSVSTLKIQRTQQEDSAVYLCASSPRTGRETEAFFGQGTRLTVV.

The rearrangement links TRBV5-6 to TRBJ1-1, with TRBD1 matching over 9 bases. Germline trimming cut 6 bases from V and 7 bases from J; bases unmatched to any gene: 10. The CDR3 totals 14 residues. Germline CDR1 SGHDT, CDR2 YYEEEE. The CDR3 DNA follows: TGTGCCAGCACCGATAACAGGGGGCAGATTGAAGCTTTCTTT. Residues: CASTDNRGQIEAFF.

V is TRBV19 and J is TRBJ1-2; D is ambiguous. The length of the CDR3 is 15 residues. Germline lookup yields CDR1 LNHDA and CDR2 SQIVND (reference sequence). Trimming left V 0 bases short and J 8 bases short, with 16 bases between. CDR3 in amino acids: CASSIEGLWQGGYTF. Here the CDR3 DNA reads TGTGCCAGTAGTATAGAAGGTCTTTGGCAAGGAGGCTACACCTTC. The complete variable domain, with remaining parts taken from reference TRBV19 and TRBJ1-2, reads DGGITQSPKYLFRKEGQNVTLSCEQNLNHDAMYWYRQDPGQGLRLIYYSQIVNDFQKGDIAEGYSVSREKKESFPLTVTSAQKNPTAFYLCASSIEGLWQGGYTFGSGTRLTVV.

J is TRBJ2-1 and V is TRBV30; weak D call: TRBD2 (6 bases). CDR1 GTSNPN and CDR2 SVGIG come from the germline V gene (reference sequence). The CDR3 runs to 12 residues. V shed 5 bases and J shed 8 bases, with 13 bases lying between them. The CDR3 sequence: CAWATSKYEQFF. The CDR3 DNA reads as TGTGCCTGGGCGACTAGTAAGTATGAGCAGTTCTTC.

CDR3 in DNA: TGTGCCAGCAGCTTAGGGGGGGATTCCTACGAGCAGTACTTC. This encodes CASSLGGDSYEQYF. This chain links TRBV11-3 with TRBJ2-7, with a tentative D call TRBD2 (6 bases). This CDR3 is built from 14 residues. Germline CDR1 and CDR2: SGHNT and YENEEA. V was trimmed by 1 base and J by 1 base, leaving 8 bases between them.

The chain combines TRBV6-5 with TRBJ1-5; D not certain. Trimming removed 4 bases from V and 0 bases from J, with 10 bases in between. Germline V gene sequence: CDR1 MNHEY, CDR2 SVGAGI. This CDR3 has 15 amino acids. The CDR3 DNA reads TGTGCCAGCAGTTTAGGCCGGGATAGCAATCAGCCCCAGCATTTT. Protein sequence: CASSLGRDSNQPQHF.

The J gene is TRBJ1-2, the V gene TRBV6-5, with 9 bases that match TRBD1. The ends lost 6 bases at V and 4 bases at J; junction bases unmatched: 3. There are 13 residues in the CDR3. Germline CDR1 MNHEY, CDR2 SVGAGI. The CDR3 sequence is CASRQQGAYGYTF. The CDR3, as DNA: TGTGCCAGCAGACAACAGGGGGCCTATGGCTACACCTTC.